The 32 T cell receptor beta chains in this list originate from one sample, sequenced in a study of shared clonotypes between healthy human individuals. Libraries were prepared by immunoSEQ multiplex PCR; TCRdb keeps only in-frame clonotypes and omits some of them. Of 450,000 to 600,000 clones in the sample, 79% were seen once. Sequenced material: PBMCs. All receptors derive from a woman aged 40 to 50 in good health. Some clones in this sample may be carry-over from other donors' samples.

This clone was detected a few times. The chain uses TRBV2 and TRBJ1-1; unclear D gene. Germline-derived CDR1 and CDR2 are SNHLY and FYNNEI. This CDR3 spans 13 amino acids. Between the trimmed V and J ends, which lost 1 base and 1 base, there was a span of 4 bases. This CDR3 is CASSEVQNTEAFF. The DNA of the CDR3 is TGTGCCAGCAGTGAAGTGCAGAACACTGAAGCTTTCTTT.

J is TRBJ2-7 and V is TRBV5-4, with 8 bases that match TRBD1. Trimming removed 4 bases from V and 4 bases from J; junction bases left unmatched: 10. Germline CDR1 and CDR2: SGHNT and YYREEE (reference sequence). CDR3 length: 15 residues. CDR3 amino acids: CASSATGQVNYEQYF. For the CDR3, the DNA is TGTGCCAGCAGCGCAACGGGACAGGTGAATTACGAGCAGTACTTC. The full variable domain, rest sourced from reference TRBV5-4 and TRBJ2-7, is ETGVTQSPTHLIKTRGQQVTLRCSSQSGHNTVSWYQQALGQGPQFIFQYYREEENGRGNFPPRFSGLQFPNYSSELNVNALELDDSALYLCASSATGQVNYEQYFGPGTRLTVT.

This clone has just a few counts. The chain employs TRBV10-3 and TRBJ2-5; 8 nucleotides line up with TRBD2. The last part of the DNA fits TRBJ2-7 better; the J call may be wrong. CDR1 and CDR2 (germline): ENHRY, SYGVKD. The CDR3 has 14 residues. The CDR3 DNA reads as TGTGCCATCAGTGTACTAGCGGCTTCCTACGAGCAGTACTTC. Amino acid sequence: CAISVLAASYEQYF.

The J gene is TRBJ2-2, the V gene TRBV18; D may be TRBD2 (5 bases). V lost 11 bases and J lost 2, with 18 bases in between. CDR1 and CDR2 (germline): KGHSH, LQKENI. CDR3 size: 15 residues. The CDR3 protein is CAPSPSRTNTGELFF. The CDR3 DNA sequence: TGTGCCCCCTCCCCCTCGAGGACTAACACCGGGGAGCTGTTTTTT.

This clone was detected a few times. The genes are TRBV4-2 and TRBJ2-3; D remains unclear. The CDR3 covers 12 residues. V was clipped by 4 bases and J by 5 bases, with 7 bases between them. Looked up from germline, CDR1 is LGHNA and CDR2 is YNFKEQ. The CDR3 loop reads CASSPSGDTQYF. In nucleotides, the CDR3 is TGTGCCAGCAGCCCCTCGGGAGATACGCAGTATTTT.

The chain links TRBV9 to TRBJ2-3; TRBD2 aligns across 8 bases. The CDR3 spans 18 residues. Germline CDR1 reads SGDLS; CDR2 reads YYNGEE. V lost 2 bases to trimming and J lost 0 bases; unmatched junction nucleotides: 11. In DNA, the CDR3 is TGTGCCAGCAGCGTGGCTACTAGCGGCCACTCTAGCACAGATACGCAGTATTTT. Translation gives CASSVATSGHSSTDTQYF.

The chain couples TRBV5-8 to TRBJ2-1; no definite D call. The CDR3 is 12 residues long. From germline, CDR1 is SGHTS and CDR2 YDEGEE. Between the trimmed V and J ends, which lost 2 bases and 10 bases, there was a span of 10 bases. The CDR3 DNA sequence: TGTGCCAGCAGCTTCGGCCTATTCGAGCAGTTCTTC. Translated, it gives CASSFGLFEQFF.

The V call is TRBV30, the J call TRBJ2-1, with D unclear. The germline gives CDR1 GTSNPN, CDR2 SVGIG (reference sequence). V shed 5 bases and J shed 4 bases, with 9 bases lying between them. CDR3 length: 12 residues. CDR3 DNA sequence: TGTGCCTGGGGTCGGGTGTACAATGAGCAGTTCTTC. Translating gives CAWGRVYNEQFF.

The chain carries TRBV14 and TRBJ1-3; unclear D gene. V was pared by 0 bases and J by 4 bases, with 4 bases between. The germline CDR1 and CDR2 sequences are SGHDN and FVKESK. This CDR3 is built from 13 residues. DNA for the CDR3: TGTGCCAGCAGCCAAGACAGGGGAAACACCATATATTTT. Protein product: CASSQDRGNTIYF.

V is TRBV5-4 and J is TRBJ2-7, with D unclear. The CDR3 sequence is 13 residues long. Germline V lookup: CDR1 SGHNT, CDR2 YYREEE (reference sequence). V dropped 3 bases and J dropped 5 bases, with 12 bases sitting between them. The CDR3, as DNA: TGTGCCAGCAGCTCACCATGGAAGGACGAGCAGTACTTC. It specifies CASSSPWKDEQYF.

The chain employs TRBV19 and TRBJ2-1; D perhaps matches TRBD2 (6 bases). The CDR3 contains 15 residues. V lost 6 bases to trimming and J lost 6 bases, with 18 bases between them. CDR1 and CDR2 from the germline V gene are LNHDA and SQIVND (reference sequence). CDR3: CASSNDVLAPNEQFF. For the CDR3, the DNA is TGTGCCAGTAGCAACGATGTACTAGCTCCCAATGAGCAGTTCTTC.

This clone has only a few counts. The chain recombines TRBV29-1 with TRBJ2-2; maybe TRBD2 (5 bases). The germline CDR1 and CDR2 sequences are SQVTM and ANQGSEA. The CDR3 spans 14 residues. V lost 4 bases and J 0 bases, leaving 9 bases between the germline ends. The CDR3 loop reads CSVARTANTGELFF. The CDR3 DNA follows: TGCAGCGTTGCGCGGACTGCGAACACCGGGGAGCTGTTTTTT.

The V call is TRBV14, the J call TRBJ2-1; TRBD2 matches at 12 bases. The V and J ends lost 4 bases and 2 bases, in that order; junction bases with no gene match: 9. Germline-derived CDR1 and CDR2 are SGHDN and FVKESK. This CDR3 contains 18 residues. The DNA of the CDR3 is TGTGCCAGCAGCCCCCCGACTAGCGGGAGAGTGACCTACAATGAGCAGTTCTTC. This gives the protein CASSPPTSGRVTYNEQFF.

V is TRBV25-1 and J is TRBJ2-4, with 8 bases aligning to TRBD1. The germline gives CDR1 MGHDK, CDR2 SYGVNS. The CDR3 has 17 amino acids. Losses at the gene ends were 4 bases for V and 5 bases for J; bases not matched to a gene: 13. In nucleotides, the CDR3 is TGTGCCAGCAGTGGAGCCTCGCCGGGACAGGCACAAAACATTCAGTACTTC. This codes for CASSGASPGQAQNIQYF.

This chain links TRBV5-1 with TRBJ1-1; D gene uncertain. Trimming took off 5 bases at V and 5 bases at J, with 16 bases between the two ends. Per germline, CDR1 SGHRS and CDR2 YFSETQ. The CDR3 is 14 residues long. Written as DNA, the CDR3 is TGCGCCAGCAGTACATCGACCTTGGGGACTGAAGCTTTCTTT. Translated: CASSTSTLGTEAFF.

The gene calls are TRBV28 and TRBJ1-5, with 8 bases matching TRBD1. V shed 6 bases, J shed 6 bases, and the junction held 10 bases outside the gene matches. Germline CDR1 MDHEN, CDR2 SYDVKM. This CDR3 comprises 15 residues. Here the CDR3 reads CASSPAQGAIQPQHF. CDR3 in DNA: TGTGCCAGCAGCCCCGCGCAGGGGGCTATTCAGCCCCAGCATTTT.

CDR3 loop: CASSPDRATTSYEQYF. In nucleotides, the CDR3 is TGTGCCAGCAGCCCAGACAGGGCTACAACCTCCTACGAGCAGTACTTC. The rearrangement uses TRBV5-4 and TRBJ2-7, with TRBD1 identical over 7 bases. J was trimmed by 0 bases and V by 4 bases; bases with no gene match: 10. CDR1 and CDR2 (germline): SGHNT, YYREEE (reference sequence). The CDR3 sequence is 16 residues long. The entire variable domain, with the rest obtained from reference TRBV5-4 and TRBJ2-7, is as follows: ETGVTQSPTHLIKTRGQQVTLRCSSQSGHNTVSWYQQALGQGPQFIFQYYREEENGRGNFPPRFSGLQFPNYSSELNVNALELDDSALYLCASSPDRATTSYEQYFGPGTRLTVT.

The CDR3 sequence is CASSWGVGYGYTDTQYF. Written as DNA, the CDR3 is TGTGCCAGCAGTTGGGGCGTGGGGTACGGCTACACAGATACGCAGTATTTT. This rearrangement joins TRBV28 to TRBJ2-3; perhaps TRBD1 as D (5 bases). The ends were cut back, 4 bases at V and 2 bases at J, with 19 bases in the middle. Looked up from germline, CDR1 is MDHEN and CDR2 is SYDVKM. The CDR3 loop spans 17 amino acids.

CDR3: CASTDPTGRCTF. The CDR3 DNA is TGTGCCAGCACGGACCCTACAGGGCGGTGCACCTTC. V gene TRBV19 combines with J gene TRBJ1-2; D may be TRBD1 (6 bases). The CDR3 covers 12 residues. The V gene's germline CDR1 is LNHDA and CDR2 SQIVND (reference sequence). V shed 9 bases and J shed 13 bases, with 21 bases lying between them.

In DNA form, the CDR3 reads TGCAGCGTCCCAGCTGTCTCCTACAATGAGCAGTTCTTC. It specifies CSVPAVSYNEQFF. The chain recombines TRBV29-1 with TRBJ2-1; D unresolved. The CDR3 consists of 13 residues. The V gene's germline CDR1 is SQVTM and CDR2 ANQGSEA. The V and J ends lost 6 bases and 0 bases respectively, with 9 bases between them.

The chain carries TRBV5-1 and TRBJ2-3, with no clear D. V gave up 5 bases and J gave up 6 bases, with 13 bases separating them. This CDR3 is built from 13 residues. Germline assignment: CDR1 SGHRS and CDR2 YFSETQ. CDR3 loop: CASSFTATDTQYF. The DNA of the CDR3 is TGCGCCAGCAGTTTTACTGCTACGGATACGCAGTATTTT.

V and J are TRBV28 and TRBJ1-6, with D possibly TRBD1 on 5 matching bases. Trimming stripped 5 bases from V and 5 bases from J, with 16 bases between. CDR1 and CDR2 (germline): MDHEN, SYDVKM. The CDR3 sequence is 16 residues long. The CDR3 loop reads CASSVQKGRDNSPLHF. CDR3 DNA: TGTGCCAGCAGTGTGCAAAAGGGGAGGGATAATTCACCCCTCCACTTT. Combining the CDR3 with reference TRBV28 and TRBJ1-6 gives the whole variable domain DVKVTQSSRYLVKRTGEKVFLECVQDMDHENMFWYRQDPGLGLRLIYFSYDVKMKEKGDIPEGYSVSREKKERFSLILESASTNQTSMYLCASSVQKGRDNSPLHFGNGTRLTVT.

CDR3: CAPGRDSVQPQHF. The CDR3 region has the DNA TGTGCCCCCGGCAGGGATTCCGTTCAGCCCCAGCATTTT. The chain links TRBV6-4 to TRBJ1-5; D is perhaps TRBD1 (5 bases). The V and J ends lost 11 bases and 6 bases respectively, with 17 bases between them. The V gene's germline CDR1 is MRHNA and CDR2 SNTAGT. The CDR3 extends over 13 amino acids.

This chain connects TRBV6-5 to TRBJ2-6; D ambiguous. V was clipped by 7 bases and J by 4 bases, with 14 bases between them. The CDR3 consists of 15 residues. Germline V lookup: CDR1 MNHEY, CDR2 SVGAGI. CDR3 DNA: TGTGCCAGCACCGACGTCCTCACCGGGGCCAACGTCCTGACTTTC. It specifies CASTDVLTGANVLTF.

The V call is TRBV18, the J call TRBJ2-5; D possibly uses TRBD1 or TRBD2 (6 bases each). V lost 0 bases and J lost 0, with 14 bases in between. The germline CDR1 and CDR2 sequences are KGHSH and LQKENI. CDR3 length: 17 amino acids. In DNA, the CDR3 is TGTGCCAGCTCACCACCGAGGGGGGAACTGTACCAAGAGACCCAGTACTTC. Translated, it gives CASSPPRGELYQETQYF.

The chain couples TRBV4-1 to TRBJ2-3; tentative D call: TRBD2 (6 bases). V was cut by 2 bases and J by 5 bases, with 8 bases left in between. This CDR3 region has 13 residues. Germline values: CDR1 MGHRA, CDR2 YSYEKL. This chain's CDR3 is CASSQWGGDTQYF. The CDR3 coding sequence is TGCGCCAGCAGCCAATGGGGAGGAGATACGCAGTATTTT.

V and J are TRBV7-3 and TRBJ2-3; the D call may be TRBD1 or TRBD2 (6 bases each). This CDR3 has 15 residues. The V end lost 4 bases, the J end lost 3 bases, and 14 bases lay between the germline ends. Germline lookup yields CDR1 SGHTA and CDR2 FQGTGA. For the CDR3, the DNA is TGTGCCAGCAGCTGGGACGGAGGGGGAACAGATACGCAGTATTTT. It yields the protein CASSWDGGGTDTQYF.

This clone appeared many times. The genes are TRBV7-8 and TRBJ1-2; the D gene is possibly TRBD1 (6 bases). CDR3 length: 15 amino acids. Germline lookup yields CDR1 SGHVS and CDR2 FQNEAQ. V lost 0 bases and J 3 bases, leaving 11 bases between the germline ends. The CDR3 sequence: CASSLAGGRDYGYTF. Here the CDR3 DNA reads TGTGCCAGCAGCTTAGCGGGGGGGCGCGACTATGGCTACACCTTC.

The J gene is TRBJ1-3, the V gene TRBV2, with D perhaps matching TRBD1 (6 bases). CDR1 and CDR2 from the germline V gene are SNHLY and FYNNEI. The CDR3 extends over 14 amino acids. The V gene lost 11 bases and the J gene lost 0 bases, with 14 bases spanning the gap. The chain's CDR3 is CALRARGSGNTIYF. The CDR3 nucleotides are TGTGCCCTCCGAGCCAGGGGCTCTGGAAACACCATATATTTT.

The CDR3 loop is CASSGGPSYSYNEQFF. In DNA form, the CDR3 reads TGTGCCAGCAGCGGAGGTCCTAGCTACTCCTACAATGAGCAGTTCTTC. The J gene is TRBJ2-1, the V gene TRBV9, with D perhaps TRBD2 (5 bases). From germline, CDR1 is SGDLS and CDR2 YYNGEE. Trimming took off 3 bases at V and 0 bases at J, with 13 bases between the two ends. The CDR3 length is 16 residues.

The rearrangement joins TRBV7-8 to TRBJ2-1; D is unclear. The CDR3 runs 12 residues. Germline assignment: CDR1 SGHVS and CDR2 FQNEAQ. Trimming shortened V by 0 bases and J by 8 bases, and 5 bases separated the two germline ends. CDR3 amino acids: CASSLASYEQFF. In DNA form, the CDR3 reads TGTGCCAGCAGCTTAGCAAGCTATGAGCAGTTCTTC.

This clone showed up just once. This sequence joins TRBV6-1 and TRBJ2-1; D call uncertain. Per germline, CDR1 MNHNS and CDR2 SASEGT. The V and J ends lost 3 bases and 8 bases respectively, with 14 bases between them. CDR3 size: 14 residues. CDR3 amino acids: CASSDPAAMHEQFF. The CDR3 nucleotides read TGTGCCAGCAGTGATCCAGCCGCGATGCATGAGCAGTTCTTC.